This TCR beta chain was identified during a study of CD8+ T cells in alopecia areata. About the study: Treated patients were scored for severity by percent of scalp affected. Findings and caveats of the study: Scalp clonality, together with expanded CD8+ clones among the top 100, fell significantly with tofacitinib.

Specified treatment: oral pan-JAK inhibitor, 5-10 mg twice daily. The sequencing template was cDNA reverse transcribed from extracted RNA. The assay was immunoSEQ multiplex PCR, and TCRdb's table has in-frame clones only and misses some. The sample has around 270,000 clones, about 62% seen once. For this clone: What it recognizes is unknown.

This CDR3 has 16 residues. Germline V gene sequence: CDR1 SGHTA, CDR2 FQGNSA. V dropped 5 bases and J dropped 3 bases, with 17 bases sitting between them. The source was CD4+ T cells sorted from blood, collected at week 24, from a patient treated with tofacitinib. The chain carries TRBV7-2 and TRBJ1-5; possibly TRBD1 for D (5 bases). This clonotype was obtained from a human donor with alopecia areata. CDR3: CASSQVGGRYNQPQHF. The CDR3 DNA reads as TGTGCCAGCAGCCAAGTGGGGGGGAGGTACAATCAGCCCCAGCATTTT.